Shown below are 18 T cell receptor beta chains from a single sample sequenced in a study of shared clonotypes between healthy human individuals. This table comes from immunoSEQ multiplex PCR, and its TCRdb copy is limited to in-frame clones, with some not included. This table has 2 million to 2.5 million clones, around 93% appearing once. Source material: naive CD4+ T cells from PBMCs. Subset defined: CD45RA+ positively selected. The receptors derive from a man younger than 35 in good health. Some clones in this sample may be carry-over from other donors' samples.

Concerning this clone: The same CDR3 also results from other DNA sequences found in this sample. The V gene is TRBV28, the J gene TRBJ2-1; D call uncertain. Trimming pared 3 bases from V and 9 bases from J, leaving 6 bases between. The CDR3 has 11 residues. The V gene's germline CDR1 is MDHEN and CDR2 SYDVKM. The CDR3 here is CASSLVGEQFF. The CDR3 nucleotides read TGTGCCAGCAGTTTGGTAGGTGAGCAGTTCTTC.

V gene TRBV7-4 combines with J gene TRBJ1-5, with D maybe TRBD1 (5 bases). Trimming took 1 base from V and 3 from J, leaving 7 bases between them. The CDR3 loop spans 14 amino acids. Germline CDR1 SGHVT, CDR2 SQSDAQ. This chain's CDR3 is CASSLGQLNQPQHF. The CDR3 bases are TGTGCCAGCAGCTTAGGACAGCTCAATCAGCCCCAGCATTTT.

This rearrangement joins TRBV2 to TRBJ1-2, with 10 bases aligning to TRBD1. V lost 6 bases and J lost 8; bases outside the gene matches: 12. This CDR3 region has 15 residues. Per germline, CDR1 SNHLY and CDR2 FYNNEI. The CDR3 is CASRKDATGGGGYTF. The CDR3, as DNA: TGTGCCAGCAGAAAAGATGCGACAGGGGGCGGCGGCTACACCTTC.

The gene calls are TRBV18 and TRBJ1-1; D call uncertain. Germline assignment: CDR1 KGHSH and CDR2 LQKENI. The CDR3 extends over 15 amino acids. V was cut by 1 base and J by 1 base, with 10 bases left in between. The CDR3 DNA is TGTGCCAGCTCACCACGTCAAGAAAAGAACACTGAAGCTTTCTTT. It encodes CASSPRQEKNTEAFF.

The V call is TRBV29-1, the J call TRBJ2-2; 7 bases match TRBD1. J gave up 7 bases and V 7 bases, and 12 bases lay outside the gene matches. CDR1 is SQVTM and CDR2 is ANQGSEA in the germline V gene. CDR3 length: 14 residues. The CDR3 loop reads CSGKRGLWDGELFF. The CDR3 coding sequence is TGCAGCGGGAAAAGGGGGCTGTGGGACGGGGAGCTGTTTTTT.

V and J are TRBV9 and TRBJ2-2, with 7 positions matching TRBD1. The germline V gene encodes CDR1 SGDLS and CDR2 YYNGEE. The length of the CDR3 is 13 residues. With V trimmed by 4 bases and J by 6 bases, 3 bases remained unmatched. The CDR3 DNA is TGTGCCAGCAGCTTAGGGGGCCCCGGGGAGCTGTTTTTT. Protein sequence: CASSLGGPGELFF.

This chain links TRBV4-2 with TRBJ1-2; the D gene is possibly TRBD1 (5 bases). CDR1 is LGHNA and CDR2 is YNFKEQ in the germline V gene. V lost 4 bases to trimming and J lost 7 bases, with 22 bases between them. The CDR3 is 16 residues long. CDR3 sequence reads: CASSPRTIAALPGYTF. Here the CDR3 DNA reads TGTGCCAGCAGCCCTCGGACAATTGCGGCCTTGCCTGGCTACACCTTC.

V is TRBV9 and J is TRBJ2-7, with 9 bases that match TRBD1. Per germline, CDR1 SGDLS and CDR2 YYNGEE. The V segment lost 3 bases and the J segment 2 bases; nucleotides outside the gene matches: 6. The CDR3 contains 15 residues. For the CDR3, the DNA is TGTGCCAGCAGCGCGGACAGGGACAGGGCCTACGAGCAGTACTTC. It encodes CASSADRDRAYEQYF.

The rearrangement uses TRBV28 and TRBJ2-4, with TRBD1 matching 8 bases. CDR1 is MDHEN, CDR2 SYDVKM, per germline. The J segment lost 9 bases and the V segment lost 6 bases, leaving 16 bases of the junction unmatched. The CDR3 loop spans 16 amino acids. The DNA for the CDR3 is TGTGCCAGCAGCCTACACGGACAGGGTAGGGGAGGCATTCAGTACTTC. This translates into CASSLHGQGRGGIQYF.

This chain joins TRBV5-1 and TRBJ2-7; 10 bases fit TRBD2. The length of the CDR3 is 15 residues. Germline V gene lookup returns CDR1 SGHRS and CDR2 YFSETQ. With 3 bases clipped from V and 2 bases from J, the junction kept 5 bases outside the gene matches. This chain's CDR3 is CASSYGLAEAYEQYF. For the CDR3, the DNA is TGCGCCAGCAGCTATGGACTAGCGGAGGCCTACGAGCAGTACTTC.

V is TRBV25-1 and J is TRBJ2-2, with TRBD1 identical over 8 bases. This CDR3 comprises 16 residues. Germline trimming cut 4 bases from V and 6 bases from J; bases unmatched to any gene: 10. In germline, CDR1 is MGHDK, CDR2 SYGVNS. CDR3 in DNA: TGTGCCAGCAGTGGTTACGGACAGGGAATACCCGGGGAGCTGTTTTTT. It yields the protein CASSGYGQGIPGELFF. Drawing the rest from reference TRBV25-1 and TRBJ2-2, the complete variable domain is EADIYQTPRYLVIGTGKKITLECSQTMGHDKMYWYQQDPGMELHLIHYSYGVNSTEKGDLSSESTVSRIRTEHFPLTLESARPSHTSQYLCASSGYGQGIPGELFFGEGSRLTVL.

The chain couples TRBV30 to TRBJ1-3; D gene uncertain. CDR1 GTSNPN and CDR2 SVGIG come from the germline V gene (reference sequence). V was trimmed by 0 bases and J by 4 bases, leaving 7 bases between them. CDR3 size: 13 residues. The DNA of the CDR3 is TGTGCCTGGAGTGTAAAAGGGGGAAACACCATATATTTT. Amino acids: CAWSVKGGNTIYF.

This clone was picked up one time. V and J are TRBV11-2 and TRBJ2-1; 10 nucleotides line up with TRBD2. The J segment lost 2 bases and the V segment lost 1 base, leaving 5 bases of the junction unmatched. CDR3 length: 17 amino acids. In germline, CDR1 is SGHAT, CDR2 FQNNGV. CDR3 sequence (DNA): TGTGCCAGCAGCTTAGCCTCACTAGCGGGACCCTACAATGAGCAGTTCTTC. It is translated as CASSLASLAGPYNEQFF.

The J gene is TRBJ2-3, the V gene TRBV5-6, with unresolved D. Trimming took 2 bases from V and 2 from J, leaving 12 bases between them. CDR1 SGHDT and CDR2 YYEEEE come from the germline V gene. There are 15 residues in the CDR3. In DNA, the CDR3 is TGTGCCAGCAGCTTCTCAGCGATTAACACAGATACGCAGTATTTT. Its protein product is CASSFSAINTDTQYF.

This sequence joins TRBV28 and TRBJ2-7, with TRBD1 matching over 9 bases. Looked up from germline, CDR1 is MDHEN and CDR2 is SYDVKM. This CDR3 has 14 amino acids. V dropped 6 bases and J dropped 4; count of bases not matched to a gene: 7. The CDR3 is CASRTGGSRYEQYF. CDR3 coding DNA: TGTGCCAGCAGAACAGGGGGCAGTCGTTACGAGCAGTACTTC.

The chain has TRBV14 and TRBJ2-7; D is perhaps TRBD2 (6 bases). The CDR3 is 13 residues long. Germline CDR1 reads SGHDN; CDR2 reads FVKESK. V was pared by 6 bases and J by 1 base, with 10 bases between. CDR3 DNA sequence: TGTGCCAGCAGACCCCGGGGGTCCTACGAGCAGTACTTC. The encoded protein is CASRPRGSYEQYF.

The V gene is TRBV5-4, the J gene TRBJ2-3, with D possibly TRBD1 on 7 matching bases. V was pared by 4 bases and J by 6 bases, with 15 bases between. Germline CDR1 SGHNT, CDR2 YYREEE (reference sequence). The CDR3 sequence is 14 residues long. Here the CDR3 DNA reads TGTGCCAGCAGCCAGGGGGGCCCTAGGGATACGCAGTATTTT. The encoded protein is CASSQGGPRDTQYF.

Here the CDR3 DNA reads TGTGCCTGGAGTGGGGGTTTTTCGGCGGCCCCGTTGAACACTGAAGCTTTCTTT. Residues: CAWSGGFSAAPLNTEAFF. The chain links TRBV30 to TRBJ1-1; D remains ambiguous. Germline CDR1 is GTSNPN and CDR2 is SVGIG (reference sequence). V gave up 1 base and J gave up 0 bases, with 21 bases separating them. The CDR3 consists of 18 residues.